This is a list of T cell receptor beta chains from one sample in a study of regulatory T cells in long-lasting Graves disease. TCRdb itself ran the multiplex PCR reads through MiXCR, one entry per CDR3 protein. The sample consists of more than 300,000 distinct CDR3 sequences, 15% to 18% of them appearing once. The sequencing here drew on peripheral blood mononuclear cells (PBMCs), taken at new diagnosis, from a patient treated with antithyroid drugs. Receptors originate from a female donor with Graves disease. Each CDR3 is given with its conserved first and last residue. The D gene is left open where the match is weak. For some rows the clone size is stated as once, few or many, or as a class when expanded; others skip it.

length | J | V | size | D | DNA | CDR3
14 | TRBJ1-5 | TRBV5-1 | many | TRBD1 | TGCGCCAGCAGCTTGGAGACAGGGGGTCAGCCCCAGCATTTT | CASSLETGGQPQHF
15 | TRBJ2-5 | TRBV20-1 | many | NA | TGCAGTGCTAGTGGGAGGACGGTGGCCCTAGAGACCCAGTACTTC | CSASGRTVALETQYF
15 | TRBJ1-5 | TRBV12-3/TRBV12-4 | many | NA | TGTGCCAGCAGTCGGGTCCTAAATAGCAATCAGCCCCAGCATTTT | CASSRVLNSNQPQHF
15 | TRBJ2-7 | TRBV5-6 | many | NA | TGTGCCAGCAGTGGACGGAGCCACTACTCCTACGAGCAGTACTTC | CASSGRSHYSYEQYF
16 | TRBJ2-1 | TRBV5-6 | many | NA | TGTGCCAGCAGCTTGTTGGGTGGGGGCTCCTACAATGAGCAGTTCTTC | CASSLLGGGSYNEQFF
17 | TRBJ2-1 | TRBV27 | NA | TRBD2 | TGTGCCAGCAGTTTAAGGGGCCGCGGGAGAAGCGGCAATGAGCAGTTCTTC | CASSLRGRGRSGNEQFF
14 | TRBJ1-1 | TRBV5-1 | NA | NA | TGTACCAGCAGCTTATCGCGGGGAACCATTGAAGCTTTCTTT | CTSSLSRGTIEAFF
13 | TRBJ1-1 | TRBV9 | many | NA | TGTGCCAGCAGCGTAGTAGGAGACACTGAAGCTTTCTTT | CASSVVGDTEAFF
13 | TRBJ1-1 | TRBV29-1 | few | TRBD1 | TGCAGCGGGGGACAGGGAGAGAACACTGAAGCTTTCTTT | CSGGQGENTEAFF
15 | TRBJ2-7 | TRBV20-1 | many | NA | TGCAGTGCTAGAGAGCAGCAGATTGTCTCCTACGAGCAGTACTTC | CSAREQQIVSYEQYF
15 | TRBJ1-1 | TRBV7-3 | many | NA | TGTGCCAGCAGCACTGACGGGGGGCCCGGCACTGAAGCTTTCTTT | CASSTDGGPGTEAFF
16 | TRBJ2-3 | TRBV5-1 | few | TRBD2 | TGCGCCAGCAGCTTGAGACTAGCGGGGGTCGTGGGTACGCAGTATTTT | CASSLRLAGVVGTQYF
15 | TRBJ2-1 | TRBV28 | many | NA | TGTGCCAGCAGCTCTGGCCAGTGGGGGAGGAATGAGCAGTTCTTC | CASSSGQWGRNEQFF
16 | TRBJ2-3 | TRBV24-1 | many | NA | TGTGCCACCAGTGAGCCTCGGGACTCCAGCACAGATACGCAGTATTTT | CATSEPRDSSTDTQYF
11 | TRBJ2-7 | TRBV3-1 | many | NA | TGTGACAGCAGCCTGTCATACGAGCAGTACTTC | CDSSLSYEQYF
15 | TRBJ2-1 | TRBV9 | many | TRBD1 | TGTGCCAGCAGCGTAGATGGGGACAGAGCAAATGAGCAGTTCTTC | CASSVDGDRANEQFF
14 | TRBJ2-3 | TRBV6-5 | many | NA | TGTGCCAGCAGTTTTTTTCCGGACCCGGTTCCGCAGTATTTT | CASSFFPDPVPQYF
14 | TRBJ1-4 | TRBV2 | many | NA | TGTGCCAGCATACCTCGGACAGACCCTGAAAAACTGTTTTTT | CASIPRTDPEKLFF
15 | TRBJ2-5 | TRBV11-3 | many | TRBD2 | TGTGCCAGCAGCATAGGACTAGCGGGAGTGGAGACCCAGTACTTC | CASSIGLAGVETQYF
14 | TRBJ1-3 | TRBV27 | few | NA | TGTGCCAACAGAAGGGACACGAGAGGAAACACCATATATTTT | CANRRDTRGNTIYF
14 | TRBJ1-1 | TRBV5-1 | many | TRBD1 | TGTGCCAGCAGTTTACAGGGGCAAAACACTGAAGCTTTCTTT | CASSLQGQNTEAFF
14 | TRBJ2-7 | TRBV9 | many | TRBD2 | TGTGCCAGCAGCTACAGCGGGGGGGCTTACGAGCAGTACTTC | CASSYSGGAYEQYF
13 | TRBJ2-1 | TRBV20-1 | NA | TRBD1 | TGCAGTGCTAGAGACAGGGGGTCCAATGAGCAGTTCTTC | CSARDRGSNEQFF
15 | TRBJ1-1 | TRBV7-6 | NA | NA | TGTGCCAGCATCCCGCCCGGGACGGGAGGCTCTGAAGCTTTCTTT | CASIPPGTGGSEAFF
13 | TRBJ1-2 | TRBV7-3 | NA | TRBD1 | TGTGCCAGCAGTCAGGACAGGACCTATGGCTACACCTTC | CASSQDRTYGYTF
12 | TRBJ2-7 | TRBV29-1 | many | NA | TGCAGCGTTCGATTCGCTTCCTACGAGCAGTACTTC | CSVRFASYEQYF
13 | TRBJ2-5 | TRBV3-1 | many | NA | TGTGCCAGCAGCCACCGGTACCAAGAGACCCAGTACTTC | CASSHRYQETQYF
15 | TRBJ2-7 | TRBV4-1 | NA | NA | TGCGCCAGCAGCCAAGCGACGGGGCTCGCCTACGAGCAGTACTTC | CASSQATGLAYEQYF